One and the same sample provided the 21 T cell receptor beta chains below, sequenced in a study of OX40 agonist ivuxolimab in advanced cancers. TCRdb's table, derived via immunoSEQ multiplex PCR, lists solely in-frame clones and lacks some. This sample yields some 86,000 clones, of which approximately 86% are seen a single time; 6.5% belongs to the top ten. This sample comprised CD4+ or CD8+ T cells sorted from blood, obtained in a trial of the OX40 agonist ivuxolimab. The origin of the receptors is an adult with an advanced solid tumor such as melanoma, head and neck, liver or kidney cancer.

The CDR3 nucleotides read TGTGCCAGCAGGTTAAGGGCAGCGGGAGCCTACGAGCAGTACTTC. Its protein is CASRLRAAGAYEQYF. The chain is built from TRBV7-2 and TRBJ2-7; 8 bases match TRBD2. Germline CDR1 and CDR2: SGHTA and FQGNSA. This CDR3 is built from 15 residues. With 6 bases clipped from V and 2 bases from J, the junction kept 9 bases outside the gene matches.

CDR3 protein: CAWSIGSSYNSPLHF. The CDR3 DNA reads TGTGCCTGGAGTATAGGGAGCTCCTATAATTCACCCCTCCACTTT. The chain combines TRBV30 with TRBJ1-6, with D unresolved. CDR3 length: 15 amino acids. Looked up from germline, CDR1 is GTSNPN and CDR2 is SVGIG (reference sequence). V was trimmed by 2 bases and J by 0 bases, leaving 8 bases between them. The entire variable domain, with the rest obtained from reference TRBV30 and TRBJ1-6, is as follows: SQTIHQWPATLVQPVGSPLSLECTVEGTSNPNLYWYRQAAGRGLQLLFYSVGIGQISSEVPQNLSASRPQDRQFILSSKKLLLSDSGFYLCAWSIGSSYNSPLHFGNGTRLTVT.

The chain recombines TRBV5-1 with TRBJ2-1; TRBD2 matches at 13 bases. Trimming cost V 1 base and J 7 bases; bases outside gene matches: 5. The CDR3 extends over 16 amino acids. Germline values: CDR1 SGHRS, CDR2 YFSETQ. The CDR3 reads CASSLRTSGSSNEQFF. CDR3 DNA sequence: TGCGCCAGCAGCTTGAGGACTAGCGGGAGTTCAAATGAGCAGTTCTTC. Combining the CDR3 with reference TRBV5-1 and TRBJ2-1 gives the whole variable domain KAGVTQTPRYLIKTRGQQVTLSCSPISGHRSVSWYQQTPGQGLQFLFEYFSETQRNKGNFPGRFSGRQFSNSRSEMNVSTLELGDSALYLCASSLRTSGSSNEQFFGPGTRLTVL.

V gene TRBV4-1 combines with J gene TRBJ1-2; D is ambiguous. Trimming pared 3 bases from V and 2 bases from J, leaving 4 bases between. This CDR3 region has 12 residues. From germline, CDR1 is MGHRA and CDR2 YSYEKL. CDR3: CASSQENYGYTF. The CDR3, as DNA: TGCGCCAGCAGCCAGGAAAACTATGGCTACACCTTC.

The chain recombines TRBV4-2 with TRBJ1-2; maybe TRBD1 (6 bases). The germline CDR1 and CDR2 sequences are LGHNA and YNFKEQ. The ends were cut back, 2 bases at V and 8 bases at J, with 12 bases in the middle. The CDR3 length is 13 residues. The CDR3 DNA follows: TGTGCCAGCAGCCAAACAGGGCCTTACGGCTACACCTTC. It yields the protein CASSQTGPYGYTF.

The CDR3 loop is CASSEIQGRTNEKLFF. The CDR3 nucleotides are TGTGCCAGCAGCGAAATACAGGGCCGGACTAATGAAAAACTGTTTTTT. The V and J genes are TRBV14 and TRBJ1-4; tentative D call: TRBD1 (6 bases). This CDR3 spans 16 amino acids. Germline V lookup: CDR1 SGHDN, CDR2 FVKESK. Deletions cut 5 bases from V and 2 bases from J, with 15 bases between.

The rearrangement joins TRBV27 to TRBJ1-2, with D perhaps matching TRBD1 (5 bases). Trimming left V 4 bases short and J 8 bases short, with 14 bases between. This CDR3 is built from 13 residues. From germline, CDR1 is MNHEY and CDR2 SMNVEV (reference sequence). The CDR3 region has the DNA TGTGCCAGCAGTTCGCCAAACAGGAGAGGCTACACCTTC. Its protein is CASSSPNRRGYTF.

This rearrangement joins TRBV10-3 to TRBJ2-5, with 7 bases lining up with TRBD1. V lost 6 bases, J lost 2 bases, and 3 bases stayed unmatched. In germline, CDR1 is ENHRY, CDR2 SYGVKD. The length of the CDR3 is 13 residues. This chain's CDR3 is CAISGQVQETQYF. The DNA for the CDR3 is TGTGCCATCAGCGGACAGGTACAAGAGACCCAGTACTTC.

The chain couples TRBV15 to TRBJ2-7; unclear D gene. Trimming stripped 1 base from V and 0 bases from J, with 10 bases between. The CDR3 runs to 15 residues. Germline CDR1 reads LNHNV; CDR2 reads YYDKDF (reference sequence). CDR3 region: CATSRGSQSSYEQYF. The CDR3 nucleotides are TGTGCCACCAGCAGAGGGTCCCAGAGCTCCTACGAGCAGTACTTC.

This rearrangement joins TRBV6-1 to TRBJ2-7; D unclear. Germline V gene lookup returns CDR1 MNHNS and CDR2 SASEGT. Trimming took off 3 bases at V and 6 bases at J, with 9 bases between the two ends. The CDR3 is made up of 12 amino acids. The CDR3, as DNA: TGTGCCAGCAGTGATTTTAGAACCGAGCAGTACTTC. This translates into CASSDFRTEQYF.

The CDR3 reads CASSPEGGTETQYF. The CDR3 nucleotides are TGCGCCAGCAGCCCGGAGGGGGGGACGGAGACCCAGTACTTC. The gene calls are TRBV5-1 and TRBJ2-5, with D possibly matching TRBD2 (7 bases). The CDR3 has 14 amino acids. Germline V gene lookup returns CDR1 SGHRS and CDR2 YFSETQ. V lost 4 bases and J lost 5, with 15 bases in between.

The rearrangement links TRBV6-5 to TRBJ2-7, with TRBD1 matching 7 bases. The CDR3 spans 15 residues. The V gene end was trimmed by 0 bases and the J gene end by 2 bases; junction bases not matched to a gene: 4. Germline V gene sequence: CDR1 MNHEY, CDR2 SVGAGI. The CDR3 region has the DNA TGTGCCAGCAGTTACTCGAACAGGGGACCCTACGAGCAGTACTTC. It specifies CASSYSNRGPYEQYF.

There are a few counts of this clone. V gene TRBV28 combines with J gene TRBJ2-3; TRBD2 matches at 7 bases. Germline values: CDR1 MDHEN, CDR2 SYDVKM. Trimming removed 2 bases from V and 4 bases from J; junction bases left unmatched: 3. The CDR3 is 14 residues long. CDR3 residues: CASSLEGGADTQYF. The CDR3 DNA reads as TGTGCCAGCAGTTTAGAGGGAGGGGCAGATACGCAGTATTTT.

The rearrangement joins TRBV4-1 to TRBJ2-5; 7 bases are a match to TRBD2. The J call may be faulty, since TRBJ2-7 better matches the DNA end. This CDR3 is 17 amino acids long. The germline CDR1 and CDR2 sequences are MGHRA and YSYEKL. CDR3 DNA: TGCGCCAGCAGCCAAGCCAGCATGGGACTAAGTATCCACGAGCAGTACTTC. It translates to CASSQASMGLSIHEQYF.

CDR3 amino acids: CAWRADGGYEQFF. In DNA form, the CDR3 reads TGTGCCTGGAGGGCCGACGGGGGGTATGAGCAGTTCTTC. The chain uses TRBV30 and TRBJ2-1; 7 bases are a match to TRBD2. The germline V gene has CDR1 GTSNPN and CDR2 SVGIG (reference sequence). There are 13 residues in the CDR3. J was trimmed by 8 bases and V by 3 bases; bases with no gene match: 7.

The chain uses TRBV10-3 and TRBJ2-7, with TRBD2 matching 7 bases. V lost 7 bases to trimming and J lost 7 bases; unmatched junction nucleotides: 10. Per germline, CDR1 ENHRY and CDR2 SYGVKD. The CDR3 has 13 amino acids. CDR3 residues: CAIKPAGSSEQYF. CDR3 sequence (DNA): TGTGCCATCAAGCCAGCGGGGTCCTCTGAGCAGTACTTC.

V is TRBV6-5 and J is TRBJ1-1; D is unclear. The germline V and J ends were trimmed by 2 bases and 6 bases, with 10 bases remaining between them. The germline CDR1 and CDR2 sequences are MNHEY and SVGAGI. This CDR3 region has 13 residues. The CDR3 reads CASSYRGSSEAFF. CDR3 sequence (DNA): TGTGCCAGCAGTTACCGAGGGTCCTCTGAAGCTTTCTTT.

The rearrangement joins TRBV29-1 to TRBJ2-7; D is unclear. The CDR3 totals 12 residues. V dropped 8 bases and J dropped 7 bases, with 18 bases sitting between them. Germline V gene sequence: CDR1 SQVTM, CDR2 ANQGSEA. The CDR3 here is CSSAGPYGEQYF. In DNA form, the CDR3 reads TGCAGCTCCGCTGGCCCGTACGGGGAGCAGTACTTC.

V usage is TRBV10-3 and J usage is TRBJ1-4, with D uncertain. CDR1 and CDR2 (germline): ENHRY, SYGVKD. The CDR3 has 14 residues. The V and J ends lost 3 bases and 6 bases respectively, with 11 bases between them. CDR3 residues: CAISESPEDEKLFF. The CDR3 nucleotides read TGTGCCATCAGTGAAAGTCCGGAAGATGAAAAACTGTTTTTT.

The sample holds one count of this clone. This rearrangement joins TRBV7-3 to TRBJ2-3; D perhaps matches TRBD2 (6 bases). The CDR3 runs 15 residues. Germline CDR1 and CDR2: SGHTA and FQGTGA. V was pared by 5 bases and J by 2 bases, with 14 bases between. CDR3 in DNA: TGTGCCAGCAGCCCCCTTGGACTAATCACAGATACGCAGTATTTT. Translating it yields CASSPLGLITDTQYF.

CDR3 residues: CASSPQGEGANVLTF. As DNA, the CDR3 is TGTGCCAGCTCACCACAGGGCGAGGGGGCCAACGTCCTGACTTTC. The chain is built from TRBV18 and TRBJ2-6, with D unclear. From germline, CDR1 is KGHSH and CDR2 LQKENI. Trimming shortened V by 1 base and J by 4 bases, and 8 bases separated the two germline ends. The length of the CDR3 is 15 residues.